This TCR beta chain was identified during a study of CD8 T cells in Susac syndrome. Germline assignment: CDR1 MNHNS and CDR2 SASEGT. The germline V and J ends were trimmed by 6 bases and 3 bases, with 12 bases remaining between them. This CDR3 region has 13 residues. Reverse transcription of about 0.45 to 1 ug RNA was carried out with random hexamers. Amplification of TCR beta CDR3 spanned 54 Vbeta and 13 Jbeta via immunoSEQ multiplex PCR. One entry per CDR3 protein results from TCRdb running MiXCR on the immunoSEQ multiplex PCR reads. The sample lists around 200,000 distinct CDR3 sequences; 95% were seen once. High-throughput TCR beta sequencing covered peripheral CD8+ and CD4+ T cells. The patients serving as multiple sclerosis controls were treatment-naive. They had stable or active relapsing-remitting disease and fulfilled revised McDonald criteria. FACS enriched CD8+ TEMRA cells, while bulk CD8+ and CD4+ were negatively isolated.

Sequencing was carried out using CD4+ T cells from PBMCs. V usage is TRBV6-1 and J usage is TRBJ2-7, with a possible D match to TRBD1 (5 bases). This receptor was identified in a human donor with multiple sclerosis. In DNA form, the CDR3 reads TGTGCCAGCAGGCAAATCAGGGACTACGAGCAGTACTTC. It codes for CASRQIRDYEQYF.